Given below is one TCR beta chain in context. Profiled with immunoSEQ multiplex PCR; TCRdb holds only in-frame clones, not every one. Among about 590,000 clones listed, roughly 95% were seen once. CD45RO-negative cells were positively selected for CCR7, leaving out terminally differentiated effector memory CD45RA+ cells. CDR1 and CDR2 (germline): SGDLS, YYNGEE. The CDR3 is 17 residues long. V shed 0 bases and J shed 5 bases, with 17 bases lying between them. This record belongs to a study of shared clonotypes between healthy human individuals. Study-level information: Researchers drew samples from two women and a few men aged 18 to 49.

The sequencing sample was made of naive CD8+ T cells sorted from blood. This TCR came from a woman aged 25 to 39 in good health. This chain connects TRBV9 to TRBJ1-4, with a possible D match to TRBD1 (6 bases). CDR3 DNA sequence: TGTGCCAGCAGCGTAGAGGGGGGACGGGCTGGGAATGAAAAACTGTTTTTT. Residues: CASSVEGGRAGNEKLFF.